The clone carrying this TCR beta chain appeared a single time. V lost 5 bases and J lost 5, with 27 bases in between. The CDR3 loop spans 18 amino acids. Germline CDR1 reads SEHNR; CDR2 reads FQNEAQ (reference sequence). The assay was immunoSEQ multiplex PCR, and TCRdb's table has in-frame clones only and misses some. The repertoire has 2 million to 2.5 million clones, approximately 93% of them found once; the top ten carry 0.39%. These data originate in a study of shared clonotypes between healthy human individuals. This clonotype was obtained from a man aged 18 to 30 in good health. Some clones in this sample may be carry-over from other donors' samples. Sequenced input: naive CD4+ T cells from PBMCs. The sample's subset: CD45RA+ positively selected. The chain uses TRBV7-9 and TRBJ1-1; D may be TRBD1 (5 bases). CDR3 loop: CASSPDGGGKGYGTEAFF. CDR3 DNA: TGTGCCAGCAGCCCCGACGGGGGGGGGAAAGGGTATGGGACTGAAGCTTTCTTT.